This entry is about one T cell receptor (beta chain). This specimen comes from a study of blood T cell repertoires in COVID-19. As for the study in general: Whether acute or convalescent, the COVID-19 samples came from the United States, Italy and Spain.

As handled by the study authors: The assay estimated nucleated cells by amplifying reference gene primers. Profiled with immunoSEQ multiplex PCR; TCRdb holds only in-frame clones, not every one. V and J calls and clone size follow that table, whereas D and trimming were derived from the DNA. The data hold approximately 100,000 clones, with roughly nine tenths observed a single time. The sequencing sample was made of peripheral blood. This sequence was found in an elderly woman with acute or convalescent COVID-19.

CDR3 sequence (DNA): TGTGCCAGCAGTGACTTCGGGGGGGCTGGGCCTGGAAACATTCAGTACTTC. Translated: CASSDFGGAGPGNIQYF. This chain uses TRBV2 with TRBJ2-4, with 8 bases identical to TRBD2. The V gene's germline CDR1 is SNHLY and CDR2 FYNNEI. J was trimmed by 6 bases and V by 3 bases; bases with no gene match: 13. The CDR3 loop spans 17 amino acids.